This T cell receptor beta chain was observed in a study of shared clonotypes between healthy human individuals. The CDR3 is made up of 15 amino acids. Per the germline V gene, CDR1 is SGHRS and CDR2 is YFSETQ. V was clipped by 0 bases and J by 2 bases, with 10 bases between them. Deep-level settings were used for running the assay. Measured with immunoSEQ multiplex PCR; TCRdb has only the in-frame clones, and not every one. The sample includes 2,500,000 or so clones, roughly nine tenths of them seen just once. In regard to this clone: The same CDR3 is also encoded by other DNA sequences in this sample.

The V gene is TRBV5-1, the J gene TRBJ2-3, with D unresolved. This receptor was taken from a man aged 18 to 30 in good health. Material: naive CD4+ T cells sorted from blood. Subset of the sample: CD45RA+ positively selected. The CDR3 reads CASSLGTSLTDTQYF. CDR3 in DNA: TGCGCCAGCAGCTTGGGAACGAGTCTCACAGATACGCAGTATTTT.